Here is one T cell receptor (beta chain) with its context. Its target is unknown. This sample is drawn from a study of cytomegalovirus exposure and HLA in healthy donors. Study-level points and caveats: Cytomegalovirus status was reportedly diagnosed by the classifier with high sensitivity and specificity.

Generated by immunoSEQ multiplex PCR, the TCRdb table keeps only in-frame clones and is missing some. The sample carries over 100,000 clones, 88% recorded once. The V and J ends lost 8 bases and 4 bases respectively, with 26 bases between them. Germline CDR1 and CDR2: MDHEN and SYDVKM. This CDR3 region has 17 residues. This sequence was found in a woman between 18 and 30 years old in good health and CMV-seropositive. The sequenced sample was PBMCs. This chain links TRBV28 with TRBJ1-2; TRBD1 is a possible D gene (6 bases). The DNA for the CDR3 is TGTGCCAGCTGTGCCGTCGGGCAGGGGAGCCTATCCTATGGCTACACCTTC. Its translation: CASCAVGQGSLSYGYTF.